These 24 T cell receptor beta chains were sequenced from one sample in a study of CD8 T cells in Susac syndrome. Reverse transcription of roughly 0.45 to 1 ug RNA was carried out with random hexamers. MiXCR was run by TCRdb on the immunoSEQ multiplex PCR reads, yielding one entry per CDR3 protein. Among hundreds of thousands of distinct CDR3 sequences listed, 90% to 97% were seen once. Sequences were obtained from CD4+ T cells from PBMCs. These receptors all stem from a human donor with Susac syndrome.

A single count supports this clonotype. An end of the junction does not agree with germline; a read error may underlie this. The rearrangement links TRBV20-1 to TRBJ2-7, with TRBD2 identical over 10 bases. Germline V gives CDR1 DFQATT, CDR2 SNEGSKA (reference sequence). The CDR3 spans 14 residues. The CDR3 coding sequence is TGCAGTGCCAGAGCTCCTAGCGGGAGCTACGAGCAGTACTTC. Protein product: CSARAPSGSYEQYF.

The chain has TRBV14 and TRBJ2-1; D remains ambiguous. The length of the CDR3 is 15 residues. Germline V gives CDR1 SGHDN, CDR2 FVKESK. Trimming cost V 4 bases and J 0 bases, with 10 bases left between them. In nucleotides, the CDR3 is TGTGCCAGCAGCCGCCCACCCCCCTCCTACAATGAGCAGTTCTTC. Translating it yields CASSRPPPSYNEQFF. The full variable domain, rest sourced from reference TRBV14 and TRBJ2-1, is EAGVTQFPSHSVIEKGQTVTLRCDPISGHDNLYWYRRVMGKEIKFLLHFVKESKQDESGMPNNRFLAERTGGTYSTLKVQPAELEDSGVYFCASSRPPPSYNEQFFGPGTRLTVL.

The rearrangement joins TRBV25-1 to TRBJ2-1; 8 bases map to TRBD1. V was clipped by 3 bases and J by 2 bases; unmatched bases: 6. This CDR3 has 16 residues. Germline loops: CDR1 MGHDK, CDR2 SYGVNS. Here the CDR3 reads CASSESRGLTYNEQFF. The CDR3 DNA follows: TGTGCCAGCAGTGAGTCCAGGGGGCTGACCTACAATGAGCAGTTCTTC.

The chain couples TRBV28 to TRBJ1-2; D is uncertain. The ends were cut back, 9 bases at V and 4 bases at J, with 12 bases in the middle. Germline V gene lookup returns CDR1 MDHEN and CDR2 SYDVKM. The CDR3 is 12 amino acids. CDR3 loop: CASRLIGYGYTF. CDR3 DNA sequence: TGTGCCAGTAGGTTGATCGGCTATGGCTACACCTTC.

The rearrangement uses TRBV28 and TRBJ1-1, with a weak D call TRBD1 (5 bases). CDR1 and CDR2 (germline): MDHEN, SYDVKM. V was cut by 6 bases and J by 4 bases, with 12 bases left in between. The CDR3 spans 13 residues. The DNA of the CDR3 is TGTGCCAGCAGCCACGGGGGTAGCACTGAAGCTTTCTTT. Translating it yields CASSHGGSTEAFF.

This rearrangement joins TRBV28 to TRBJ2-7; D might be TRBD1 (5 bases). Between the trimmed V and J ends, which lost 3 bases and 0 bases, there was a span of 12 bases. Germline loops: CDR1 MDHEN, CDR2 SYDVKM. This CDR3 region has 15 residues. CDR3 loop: CASSFSGYSSYEQYF. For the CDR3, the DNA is TGTGCCAGCAGTTTCTCAGGGTACAGCTCCTACGAGCAGTACTTC.

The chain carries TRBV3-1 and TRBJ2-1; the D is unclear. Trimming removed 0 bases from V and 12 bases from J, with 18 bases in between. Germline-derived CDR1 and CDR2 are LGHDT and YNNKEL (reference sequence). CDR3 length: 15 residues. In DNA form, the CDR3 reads TGTGCCAGCAGCCAAGATAGGAACCGGATAAGGTGGCAGTTCTTC. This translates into CASSQDRNRIRWQFF.

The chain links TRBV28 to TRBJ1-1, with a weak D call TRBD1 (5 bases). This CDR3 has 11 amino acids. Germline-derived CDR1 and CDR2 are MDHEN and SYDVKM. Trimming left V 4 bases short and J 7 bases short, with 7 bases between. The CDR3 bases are TGTGCCAGCAGTTGGACATTTGAAGCTTTCTTT. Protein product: CASSWTFEAFF.

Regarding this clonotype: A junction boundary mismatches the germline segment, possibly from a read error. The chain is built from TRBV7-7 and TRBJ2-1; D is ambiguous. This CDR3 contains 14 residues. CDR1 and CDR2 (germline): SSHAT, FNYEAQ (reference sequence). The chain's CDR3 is CASSLDVGINEQFF. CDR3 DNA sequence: TGTGCTAGCAGCTTAGATGTGGGGATCAATGAGCAGTTCTTC.

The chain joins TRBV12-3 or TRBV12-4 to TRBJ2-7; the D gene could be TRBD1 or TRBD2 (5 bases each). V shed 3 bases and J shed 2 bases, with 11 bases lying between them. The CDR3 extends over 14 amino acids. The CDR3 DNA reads TGTGCCAGCAGTTTCGGGACCGCACCCTACGAGCAGTACTTC. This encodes CASSFGTAPYEQYF.

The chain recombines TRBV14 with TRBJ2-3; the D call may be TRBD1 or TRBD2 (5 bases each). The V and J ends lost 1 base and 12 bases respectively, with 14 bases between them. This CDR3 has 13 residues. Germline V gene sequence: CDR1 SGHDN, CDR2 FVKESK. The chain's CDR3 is CASSQVSVGRQYF. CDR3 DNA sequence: TGTGCCAGCAGCCAAGTCTCGGTGGGACGTCAGTATTTT.

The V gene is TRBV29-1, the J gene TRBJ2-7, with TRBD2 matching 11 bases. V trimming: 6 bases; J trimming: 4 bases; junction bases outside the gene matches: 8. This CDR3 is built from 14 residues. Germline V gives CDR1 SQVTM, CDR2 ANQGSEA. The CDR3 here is CSVRTSGSLYEQYF. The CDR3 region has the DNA TGCAGCGTCCGAACTAGCGGGAGTCTTTACGAGCAGTACTTC.

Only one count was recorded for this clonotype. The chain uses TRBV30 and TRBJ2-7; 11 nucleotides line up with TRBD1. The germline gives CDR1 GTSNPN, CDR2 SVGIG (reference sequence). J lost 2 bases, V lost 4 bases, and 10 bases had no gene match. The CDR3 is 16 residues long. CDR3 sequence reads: CAWTRTGDRGTYEQYF. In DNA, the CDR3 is TGTGCCTGGACCAGAACTGGGGACAGGGGGACCTACGAGCAGTACTTC.

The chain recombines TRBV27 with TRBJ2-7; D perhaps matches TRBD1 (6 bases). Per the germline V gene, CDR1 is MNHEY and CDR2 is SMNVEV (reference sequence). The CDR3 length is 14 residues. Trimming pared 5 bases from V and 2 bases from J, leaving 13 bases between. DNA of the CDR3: TGTGCCAGCAGTCGGGAATGGACAGCCTACGAGCAGTACTTC. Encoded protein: CASSREWTAYEQYF.

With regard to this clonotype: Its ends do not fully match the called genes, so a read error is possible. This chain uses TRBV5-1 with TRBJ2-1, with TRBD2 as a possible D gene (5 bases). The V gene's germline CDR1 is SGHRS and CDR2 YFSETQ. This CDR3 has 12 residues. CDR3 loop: CASSLGDNEQFF. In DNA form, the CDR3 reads TGTGCCAGCAGCTTGGGAGACAATGAGCAGTTCTTC.

CDR3 nucleotide sequence: TGTGCCTGGAGGAGACAGGGGACAACGTTAGAAGCTTTCTTT. The encoded protein is CAWRRQGTTLEAFF. The V call is TRBV30, the J call TRBJ1-1; 8 positions agree with TRBD1. Trimming removed 3 bases from V and 8 bases from J; junction bases left unmatched: 11. The V gene's germline CDR1 is GTSNPN and CDR2 SVGIG (reference sequence). The length of the CDR3 is 14 residues.

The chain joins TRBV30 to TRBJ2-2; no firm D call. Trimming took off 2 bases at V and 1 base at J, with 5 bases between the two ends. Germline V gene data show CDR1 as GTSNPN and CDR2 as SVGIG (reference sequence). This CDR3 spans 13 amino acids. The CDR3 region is CAWSKLNTGELFF. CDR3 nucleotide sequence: TGTGCCTGGAGTAAACTGAACACCGGGGAGCTGTTTTTT.

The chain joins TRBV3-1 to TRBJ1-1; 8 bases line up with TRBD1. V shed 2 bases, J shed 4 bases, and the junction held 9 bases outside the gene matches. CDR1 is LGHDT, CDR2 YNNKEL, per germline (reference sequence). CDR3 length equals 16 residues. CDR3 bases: TGTGCCAGCAGCCAACGACAGGGGTCCGGAAGCACTGAAGCTTTCTTT. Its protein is CASSQRQGSGSTEAFF.

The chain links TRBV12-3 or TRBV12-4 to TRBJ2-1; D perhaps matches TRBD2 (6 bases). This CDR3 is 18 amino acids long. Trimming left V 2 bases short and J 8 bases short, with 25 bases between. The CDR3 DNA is TGTGCCAGCAGTTTAACCCCCCGGGGTAGCGGCCCGGAAGATGAGCAGTTCTTC. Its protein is CASSLTPRGSGPEDEQFF.

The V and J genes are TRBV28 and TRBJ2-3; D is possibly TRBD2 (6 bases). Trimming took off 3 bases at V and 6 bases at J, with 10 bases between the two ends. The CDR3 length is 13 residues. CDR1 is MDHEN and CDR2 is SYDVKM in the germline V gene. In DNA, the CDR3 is TGTGCCAGCAGTTTCGGAGGGCTGGATACGCAGTATTTT. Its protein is CASSFGGLDTQYF.

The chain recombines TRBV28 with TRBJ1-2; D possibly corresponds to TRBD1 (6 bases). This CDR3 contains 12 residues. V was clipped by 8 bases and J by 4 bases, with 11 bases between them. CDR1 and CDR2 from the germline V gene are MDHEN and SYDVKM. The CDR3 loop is CASGQLLYGYTF. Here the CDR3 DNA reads TGTGCCAGCGGACAGCTCCTCTATGGCTACACCTTC.

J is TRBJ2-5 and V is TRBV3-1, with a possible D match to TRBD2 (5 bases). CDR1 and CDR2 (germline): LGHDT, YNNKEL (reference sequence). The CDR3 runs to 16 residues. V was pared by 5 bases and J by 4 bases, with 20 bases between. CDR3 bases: TGTGCCAGCAGCGAACTCGGGGAGAGACGTGGAGAGACCCAGTACTTC. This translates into CASSELGERRGETQYF.

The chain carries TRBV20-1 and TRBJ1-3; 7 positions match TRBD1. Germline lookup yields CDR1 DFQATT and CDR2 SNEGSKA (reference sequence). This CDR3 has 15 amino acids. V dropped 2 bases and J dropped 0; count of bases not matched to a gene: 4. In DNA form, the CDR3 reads TGCAGTGCTAGATCCGGGACAGCCTCTGGAAACACCATATATTTT. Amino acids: CSARSGTASGNTIYF.

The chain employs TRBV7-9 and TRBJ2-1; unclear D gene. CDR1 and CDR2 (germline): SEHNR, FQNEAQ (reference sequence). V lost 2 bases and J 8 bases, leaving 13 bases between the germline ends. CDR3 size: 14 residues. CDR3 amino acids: CASSLKAPGHEQFF. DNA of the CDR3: TGTGCCAGCAGCTTAAAAGCTCCGGGCCATGAGCAGTTCTTC.